This TCR beta chain emerged from a study of CD8+ T cells in alopecia areata listed by TCRdb under 2018. Background on the whole study: The treated patients, all with moderate-to-severe alopecia areata, were enrolled in an open-label pilot trial of oral tofacitinib given at 5 to 10 mg twice daily. Scalp tissue and sorted CD4+ and CD8+ peripheral blood T cells from patchy and totalis/universalis alopecia areata patients and from healthy controls were covered by human TCRbeta sequencing. In treated patients, disease severity was measured using the SALT score, which gives the percentage of scalp surface area affected. Tofacitinib-treated patients had biopsies at baseline and at 4 and 24 weeks of treatment, with a later scalp biopsy in several patients. The study used high-throughput TCRbeta sequencing to examine T cell clonal expansion in alopecia areata, in both the C3H/HeJ mouse model and human patients. Clonality in the scalp was compared among normal scalp (n=4), patchy alopecia areata scalp (n=8), and alopecia totalis/universalis scalp (n=8). TCRbeta CDR3 regions were amplified by immunoSEQ multiplex PCR using 35 Vbeta forward and 13 Jbeta reverse primers. Tofacitinib was administered for 6 to 18 months, and 6 months of follow-up off drug were then conducted to assess delayed response and recurrence. RNA was obtained with the PAXgene miRNA kit for fixed scalp, the miRNeasy kit for PBMCs, and the RNeasy kit for mouse skin.

V is pruned by 4 bases and J by 9 bases, leaving 10 bases of the junction without a gene match. The CDR3 goes from the cysteine to the phenylalanine over 15 residues. Solely the CDR3 DNA is kept, with 45 bases framed from the first base. Looking up the germline V gene (reference sequence) yields CDR1 LNHNV and CDR2 YYDKDF. Overall results and qualifications from the work: Higher clonality and more expanded CD8+ clones were observed in lesional scalp than in normal scalp, particularly in alopecia totalis/universalis, a finding suggestive of antigenic drive. Unlike mouse skin, which is dominated by gammadelta T cells, normal human skin has resident alphabeta T cells that are also sequenced, and this complicates analysis of the scalp TCR repertoire. Because the treated cohort was small and had just a single nonresponder, larger studies are needed to establish links between baseline CD8+ expansion and response. Scalp clonality and the number of expanded CD8+ clones among the top 100 scalp clones were significantly decreased by tofacitinib. During tofacitinib treatment, many expanded lesional clones remained in scalp and blood, and this persistence may partly explain relapse after treatment is stopped. Shared TCR sequences between patients were less evident than in mice, which may be partly attributable to HLA diversity in the patient population.

Library generation was performed with the immunoSEQ multiplex PCR assay. To provide template for TCR sequencing, every sample had RNA extracted and reverse transcribed into cDNA. First-strand cDNA was synthesized with SuperScript III using a 2:1 mix of oligo-dT and random hexamers. A synthetic immune receptor repertoire was used to assess amplification bias, and residual bias was removed computationally. The original methods were these. After raw reads were preprocessed to remove errors, the CDR3 was defined following IMGT conventions as running from the conserved cysteine to phenylalanine. To get clonality, Shannon entropy was normalized by log2 of the number of productive unique TCRs and the result was subtracted from 1. CD4 or CD8 identity of scalp clones was inferred by cross-referencing scalp TCRbeta sequences with sorted blood CD4 and CD8 repertoires. What TCRdb holds here is the immuneACCESS table cut down to in-frame rearrangements. Part of the clones is not present; checked against another copy, under half of the missing clones reflect an unresolved V gene, and the others are unexplained. Clone size and the V and J calls come from that table; the DNA yielded D and trimming. The sample includes some 190,000 clones, with 60% observed a single time. Roughly 0.67% of the sample rests with the top ten.

What this sample's time point label stands for: 4 weeks on oral tofacitinib. Explained via the paper, the treatment or condition label denotes: oral pan-JAK inhibitor, 5-10 mg twice daily. Lesional scalp punch biopsies and peripheral blood were collected from alopecia areata patients. PBMCs were isolated by density centrifugation and stained for CD3, CD4 and CD8, after which CD4+ and CD8+ T cells were sorted on a FACSAria. A word on this clone: Its antigen target is currently unknown. The record has no base qualities; no much larger clone is one base away.

Recombination connected TRBV15 to TRBJ2-1, with TRBD2 identical over 9 junction bases. The sequence came from a human donor with alopecia areata. The source material was CD4+ T cells sorted from blood, sampled at week 4, from a patient treated with tofacitinib. CDR3 reads: CATSTLAGEVTEQFF. The sequence in DNA is TGTGCCACCAGCACCTTAGCGGGAGAGGTCACTGAGCAGTTCTTC.